This record looks at one T cell receptor (beta chain) sequence and its context. Using immunoSEQ multiplex PCR, the repertoire was profiled, and TCRdb retains in-frame clones only, with some absent. The data show a few hundred thousand clones, just over 95% seen once. The data were obtained in a study of shared clonotypes between healthy human individuals. Trimming stripped 1 base from V and 2 bases from J, with 17 bases between. CDR1 SGHAT and CDR2 FQNNGV come from the germline V gene. The CDR3 covers 18 residues. The sample consisted of memory CD8+ T cells sorted from blood. The subset is: CD45RO+ cells pooled with CCR7-negative TemRA cells. This clonotype originated in a man between 25 and 39 years old in good health. The chain uses TRBV11-2 and TRBJ2-2, with D unclear. CDR3 coding DNA: TGTGCCAGCAGCTTAGTATTTCGAACAGCTCGCAACACCGGGGAGCTGTTTTTT. Its translation is CASSLVFRTARNTGELFF.